This TCR beta chain appears in the sequencing data of a study of T cell repertoires in cytomegalovirus infection. About the study: From public TCR beta signatures came an indication of both CMV infection and matching HLA type. Broader study findings: Pooled public TCR beta family frequency picked out CMV carriers with the relevant HLA. Dominant in the ex vivo response were TCR beta clonotypes restricted by HLA-C and specific for CMV.

This clonotype was detected ten times or more. Its antigen is currently unknown. This CDR3 spans 13 amino acids. V shed 7 bases and J shed 6 bases, with 13 bases lying between them. MiXCR, applied by TCRdb to the reads, yields one record per CDR3 protein. Of 110,000 to 150,000 distinct CDR3 sequences detected, about 6.5% appear once; the ten largest clones hold about a sixth. The rearrangement joins TRBV12-3 or TRBV12-4 to TRBJ2-1; maybe TRBD1 (5 bases). The sequence came from a human donor in good health (CMV status not recorded). Some clones in this sample may be carry-over from other donors' samples. The sample consisted of PBMCs. The chain's CDR3 is CASTPDSPNEQFF. The CDR3 region has the DNA TGTGCCAGCACCCCTGACAGTCCCAATGAGCAGTTCTTC.